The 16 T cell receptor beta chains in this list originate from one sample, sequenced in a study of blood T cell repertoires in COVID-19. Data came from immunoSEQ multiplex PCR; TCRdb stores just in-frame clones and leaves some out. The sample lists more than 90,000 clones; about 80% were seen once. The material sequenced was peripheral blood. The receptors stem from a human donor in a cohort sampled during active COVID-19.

The CDR3 sequence is CASSELGGSNEKLFF. CDR3 bases: TGTGCCAGCAGTGAACTTGGGGGGTCTAATGAAAAACTGTTTTTT. V and J are TRBV6-1 and TRBJ1-4; D perhaps matches TRBD1 (5 bases). CDR1 and CDR2 from the germline V gene are MNHNS and SASEGT. The CDR3 length is 15 residues. Trimming shortened V by 2 bases and J by 3 bases, and 10 bases separated the two germline ends.

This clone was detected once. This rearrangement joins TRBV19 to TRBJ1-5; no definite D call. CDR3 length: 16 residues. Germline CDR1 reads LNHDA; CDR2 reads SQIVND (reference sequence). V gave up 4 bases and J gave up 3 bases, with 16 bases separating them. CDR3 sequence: CASSNLEAVPNQPQHF. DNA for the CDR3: TGTGCCAGTAGTAATCTAGAAGCGGTACCCAATCAGCCCCAGCATTTT. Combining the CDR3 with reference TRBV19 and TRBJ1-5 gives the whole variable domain DGGITQSPKYLFRKEGQNVTLSCEQNLNHDAMYWYRQDPGQGLRLIYYSQIVNDFQKGDIAEGYSVSREKKESFPLTVTSAQKNPTAFYLCASSNLEAVPNQPQHFGDGTRLSIL.

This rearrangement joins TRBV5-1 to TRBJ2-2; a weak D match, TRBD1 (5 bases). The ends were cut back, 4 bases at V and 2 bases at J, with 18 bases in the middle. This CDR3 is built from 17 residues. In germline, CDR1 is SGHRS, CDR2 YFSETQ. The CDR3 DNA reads TGCGCCAGCAGCCCCCTATGGACAAATATAAACACCGGGGAGCTGTTTTTT. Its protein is CASSPLWTNINTGELFF. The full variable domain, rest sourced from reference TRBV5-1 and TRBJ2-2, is KAGVTQTPRYLIKTRGQQVTLSCSPISGHRSVSWYQQTPGQGLQFLFEYFSETQRNKGNFPGRFSGRQFSNSRSEMNVSTLELGDSALYLCASSPLWTNINTGELFFGEGSRLTVL.

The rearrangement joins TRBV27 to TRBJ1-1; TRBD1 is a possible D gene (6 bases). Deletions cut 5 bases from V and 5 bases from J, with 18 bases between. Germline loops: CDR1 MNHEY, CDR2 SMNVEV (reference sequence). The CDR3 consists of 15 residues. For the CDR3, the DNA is TGTGCCAGCAGTCTCCTCAGGACAGTTTGGACTGAAGCTTTCTTT. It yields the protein CASSLLRTVWTEAFF.

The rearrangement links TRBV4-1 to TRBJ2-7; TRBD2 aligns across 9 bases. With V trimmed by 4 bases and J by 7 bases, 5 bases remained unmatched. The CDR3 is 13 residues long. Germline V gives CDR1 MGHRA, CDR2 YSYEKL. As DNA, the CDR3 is TGCGCCAGCAGCCCCCCTGCGGGGGGGGAGCAGTACTTC. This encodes CASSPPAGGEQYF.

Here the CDR3 DNA reads TGCAGTGCTAGTGGCGGAGATACGCAGTATTTT. Translating it yields CSASGGDTQYF. The chain has TRBV20-1 and TRBJ2-3; D unresolved. CDR3 length: 11 residues. CDR1 DFQATT and CDR2 SNEGSKA come from the germline V gene (reference sequence). Between the trimmed V and J ends, which lost 3 bases and 5 bases, there was a span of 6 bases.

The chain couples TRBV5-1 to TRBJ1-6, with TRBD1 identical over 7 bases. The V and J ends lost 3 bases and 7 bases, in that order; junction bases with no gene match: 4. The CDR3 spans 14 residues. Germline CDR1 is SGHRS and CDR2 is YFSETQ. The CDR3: CASSSGQVNSPLHF. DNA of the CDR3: TGCGCCAGCAGCTCCGGACAGGTCAATTCACCCCTCCACTTT.

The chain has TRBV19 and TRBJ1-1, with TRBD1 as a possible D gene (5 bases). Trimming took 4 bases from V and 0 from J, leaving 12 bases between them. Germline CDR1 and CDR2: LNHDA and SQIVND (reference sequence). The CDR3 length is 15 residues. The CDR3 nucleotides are TGTGCCAGTAGTACACAGGCTTTAATGAACACTGAAGCTTTCTTT. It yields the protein CASSTQALMNTEAFF.

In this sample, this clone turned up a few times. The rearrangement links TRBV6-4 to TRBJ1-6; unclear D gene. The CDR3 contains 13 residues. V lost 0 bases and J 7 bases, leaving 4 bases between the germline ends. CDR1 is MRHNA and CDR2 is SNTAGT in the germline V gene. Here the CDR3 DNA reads TGTGCCAGCAGTGACTCCAGGAATTCACCCCTCCACTTT. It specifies CASSDSRNSPLHF.

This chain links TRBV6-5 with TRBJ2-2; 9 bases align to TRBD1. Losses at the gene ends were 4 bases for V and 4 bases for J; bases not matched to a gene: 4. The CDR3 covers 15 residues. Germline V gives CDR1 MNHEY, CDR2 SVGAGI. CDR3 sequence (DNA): TGTGCCAGCAGTTTGACAGGGGGAAGCACCGGGGAGCTGTTTTTT. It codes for CASSLTGGSTGELFF.

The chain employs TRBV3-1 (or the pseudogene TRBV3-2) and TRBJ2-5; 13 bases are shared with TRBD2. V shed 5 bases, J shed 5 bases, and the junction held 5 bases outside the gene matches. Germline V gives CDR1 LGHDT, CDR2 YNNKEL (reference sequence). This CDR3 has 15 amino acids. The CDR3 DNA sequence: TGTGCCAGCAGCGAACTAGCGGGAGGGCCCGAGACCCAGTACTTC. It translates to CASSELAGGPETQYF.

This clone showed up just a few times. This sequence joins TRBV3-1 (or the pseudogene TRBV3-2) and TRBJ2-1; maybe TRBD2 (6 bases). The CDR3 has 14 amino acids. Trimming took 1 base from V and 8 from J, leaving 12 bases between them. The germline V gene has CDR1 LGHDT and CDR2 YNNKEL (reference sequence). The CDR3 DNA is TGTGCCAGCAGCCAAGGATGGGGGGTTCATGAGCAGTTCTTC. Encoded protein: CASSQGWGVHEQFF.

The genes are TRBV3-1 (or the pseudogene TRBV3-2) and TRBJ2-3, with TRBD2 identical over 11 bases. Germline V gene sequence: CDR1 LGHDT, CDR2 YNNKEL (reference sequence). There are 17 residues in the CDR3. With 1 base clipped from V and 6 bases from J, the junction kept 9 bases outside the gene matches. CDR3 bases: TGTGCCAGCAGCCAAGGTGCGGCTAGCGGGAGGATCGATACGCAGTATTTT. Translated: CASSQGAASGRIDTQYF.

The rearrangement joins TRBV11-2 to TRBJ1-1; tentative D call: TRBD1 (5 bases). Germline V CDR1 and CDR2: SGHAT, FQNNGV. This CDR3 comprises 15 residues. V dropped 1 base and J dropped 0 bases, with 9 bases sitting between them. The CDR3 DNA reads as TGTGCCAGCAGCTTAGTGTCAGGGATGAACACTGAAGCTTTCTTT. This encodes CASSLVSGMNTEAFF.

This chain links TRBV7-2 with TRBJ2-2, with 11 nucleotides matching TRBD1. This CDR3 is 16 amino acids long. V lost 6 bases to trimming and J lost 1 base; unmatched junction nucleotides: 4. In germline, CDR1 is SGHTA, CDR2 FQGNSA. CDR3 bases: TGTGCCAGCAGACGGACAGGGGGCGAGAACACCGGGGAGCTGTTTTTT. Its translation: CASRRTGGENTGELFF. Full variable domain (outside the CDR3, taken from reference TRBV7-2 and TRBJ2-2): GAGVSQSPSNKVTEKGKDVELRCDPISGHTALYWYRQSLGQGLEFLIYFQGNSAPDKSGLPSDRFSAERTGGSVSTLTIQRTQQEDSAVYLCASRRTGGENTGELFFGEGSRLTVL.

CDR3 nucleotides: TGCGCCAGCAGCCTAGGACAGGGCAATCAGCCCCAGCATTTT. It is translated as CASSLGQGNQPQHF. The chain carries TRBV4-1 and TRBJ1-5; the match to TRBD1 covers 7 bases. The CDR3 is made up of 14 amino acids. Germline CDR1 MGHRA, CDR2 YSYEKL. The junction had 2 bases not matched to a gene; V was cut back by 4 bases and J by 2 bases.